The T cell receptor (beta chain) described here comes from a study of T cells after yellow fever vaccination. TCRdb reanalysed the 5' RACE reads using MiXCR and keeps one entry per CDR3 protein. The profile shows just under 30,000 distinct CDR3 sequences, more than 5% of them singletons. V lost 0 bases and J 0 bases, leaving 3 bases between the germline ends. Per the germline V gene, CDR1 is SGHVS and CDR2 is FNYEAQ. The CDR3 spans 14 residues. There are many counts of this clonotype. The genes are TRBV7-6 and TRBJ1-5; D unclear. Sequenced here: CD8+ T cells sorted from PBMCs, sampled 10 days after the yellow fever booster vaccination. This TCR derives from a man aged 25 to 40 who received the YFV17D yellow fever vaccine. CDR3 region: CASSLAGSNQPQHF. The CDR3 region has the DNA TGTGCCAGCAGCTTAGCCGGTAGCAATCAGCCCCAGCATTTT.